This entry is about one T cell receptor beta chain. This sample is drawn from a study of technical replicates of blood from a handful of donors. The germline V gene has CDR1 GTSNPN and CDR2 SVGIG (reference sequence). CDR3 length: 14 residues. Trimming shortened V by 0 bases and J by 4 bases, and 13 bases separated the two germline ends. The method was immunoSEQ multiplex PCR; TCRdb's version includes in-frame clones alone and lacks a portion of them. Among tens of thousands of clones listed, approximately 94% were seen once. This TCR was sampled from a human donor in good health. Sequencing was performed on T cells isolated from PBMCs. The J gene is TRBJ2-7, the V gene TRBV30; maybe TRBD1 (5 bases). CDR3 coding DNA: TGTGCCTGGAGTGTAGGGGTGGGCACTTACGAGCAGTACTTC. Translating it yields CAWSVGVGTYEQYF.